The clone carrying this T cell receptor beta chain was counted a few times. No antigen is known for it. These data originate in a study of identical twins. Using its own MiXCR run on the 5' RACE reads, TCRdb lists one record per CDR3 protein. Here the sample spans about 300,000 distinct CDR3 sequences, 12% being singletons. Whole-study findings and limits: The study reached conclusions through statistical analysis that was cross-sectional, not following the same donors. Abundant cord blood beta clonotypes carried fewer insertions; memory repertoires showed none. An excess of low generation probability was shown by twin-shared out-of-frame alpha sequences.

With V trimmed by 0 bases and J by 5 bases, 11 bases remained unmatched. Germline assignment: CDR1 MNHEY and CDR2 SMNVEV (reference sequence). This CDR3 comprises 17 residues. These data also formed part of another study, on yellow fever vaccine responses in identical twins. That report adds: Reportedly, the response of twins' T cells to the vaccine seemed partly convergent, partly personalized.

The specimen sequenced was CD8+ T cells sorted from blood. This chain joins TRBV27 and TRBJ2-5; 8 positions match TRBD2. The TCR comes from a woman aged 18-35 years in good health. The CDR3 sequence: CASSLSPFVSGSETQYF. CDR3 in DNA: TGTGCCAGCAGTTTATCGCCGTTTGTCAGCGGGAGTGAGACCCAGTACTTC.